One TCR beta chain is described in this entry. What it binds is not known. This specimen comes from a study of cytomegalovirus exposure and HLA in healthy donors. Study details: Out of 150 million to 200 million T cells, an earlier analysis found roughly 110 million unique TCR beta sequences in total.

Healthy bone marrow donors made up the donors. Study findings and constraints: In vitro work confirmed that three CMV-associated chains recognize CMV antigens. Other equally common chains were less clonally expanded than HLA-associated TCR beta chains, a later analysis showed.

This CDR3 spans 16 amino acids. The J segment lost 6 bases and the V segment lost 4 bases, leaving 12 bases of the junction unmatched. Germline CDR1 and CDR2: LNHDA and SQIVND (reference sequence). The PCR had 60 Vbeta and 13 Jbeta primers. Data came from immunoSEQ multiplex PCR; TCRdb stores just in-frame clones and leaves some out. The table gives about 100,000 clones; the top ten clones make up 0.55% to 0.65% of it. This rearrangement joins TRBV19 to TRBJ1-2; 9 bases are shared with TRBD1. This receptor was obtained from a man in his fifties in good health and CMV-seronegative. The sequencing sample was made of PBMCs. The CDR3 bases are TGTGCCAGTAGTAACCAGGACAGGGGCGGTATAAATGGCTACACCTTC. Amino acids: CASSNQDRGGINGYTF.